This T cell receptor beta chain is drawn from a study of blood T cells in healthy people across ages (dated by TCRdb to the mid-2010s). Context from the whole study: In model experiments, template switching captured about one uniquely barcoded TCR beta cDNA molecule for every two T cells. To track age-related changes in TCR beta repertoire diversity, the study relied on deep sequencing normalized with unique cDNA molecular identifiers. The donors were divided into four age groups: young (average around 16 years), middle-aged (about 40), aged (roughly 60) and long-lived (about 90). To avoid experimental bias, donors of different ages were spread randomly across the sequencing lanes. For two donors (one aged 18 to 30 and one aged 80 or older), the study analyzed two additional independent replicas of 1 million unique cDNA reads from the same blood draw. Broader findings and caveats from the paper: Because profiling used bulk unsorted PBMCs, naive and antigen-experienced compartments could not be compared conclusively. There was a strong correlation between observed TCR beta diversity and the percentage of naive T cells measured by flow cytometry. As age increased, observed TCR beta diversity per million T cells dropped in a roughly linear way, and a significant reduction was already evident by age about 36. Estimates of total diversity from one million sequenced T cells were regarded as lower bounds and underestimates. Donor CMV infection status was unknown, potentially confounding age-related changes in expanded clonotypes. Compared with the aged group, more naive CD4+ T cells, fewer expanded clones and increased TCR diversity were shown by the long-lived group, suggesting age selection.

The 40 or so donors, aged about 6 to 95 years, were systemically healthy Caucasian individuals from Russia. Each donor gave ten milliliters of peripheral blood, collected into EDTA-treated Vacutainer tubes. Ficoll-Paque density-gradient centrifugation was used to isolate PBMCs, with at least 7 million per sample. Trizol reagent was used to extract total RNA from the PBMCs, yielding at least 5 micrograms per sample. Naive CD45RAhigh/CD27high T cell percentages were measured by flow cytometry on a PBMC aliquot from every donor. This clonotype was seen a handful of times. Its antigen remains undetermined. No base-level quality is on record; no much larger clone is a single base apart. Counted from cysteine to phenylalanine, this CDR3 has 15 amino acids. CDR3 DNA is the only sequence kept; it has 45 bases, read in frame from the first base. Cut back by 3 bases and 0 bases, the V and J ends lie 8 bases apart.

The protocol used for the library was 5' RACE. TCRdb names Illumina HiSeq 2500 as the instrument used. A second about 7 to 11 cycle PCR used a sample-barcoded 5' primer and a J-beta primer mix. A unique molecular identifier was introduced onto each TCR beta cDNA molecule by a template-switch 5' adaptor carrying 12 random nucleotides. At least 2.5 million CDR3-containing paired-end reads were obtained from each sample. First-strand cDNA was synthesized from all RNA with the Mint cDNA synthesis kit, primed by a TRBC-specific oligonucleotide. Following uracil-DNA glycosylase treatment, all cDNA underwent a first 18-cycle PCR with the universal primers M1SS and BC2_uni_R. As for the authors' bioinformatics: For normalization, 1 million high-quality reads were randomly selected from each sample, with every read carrying a distinct molecular identifier. Instead of being binned into consensus sequences, reads with shared molecular identifiers were discarded. MiTCR, run with a Q25 quality threshold and the strictest error-elimination algorithm, handled CDR3 identification, clonotype clustering and error correction. A nonparametric unseen species model with Euler transformation was used to estimate lower-bound total TCR beta diversity. TCRdb itself trimmed the public reads at Q25 with fastp, ran MiXCR and retained productive beta chains. Under each unique CDR3 protein, matching rows form one entry showing the most common genes and DNA. What appears here as the V and J calls and clone size reflects TCRdb's work, not the paper's. In all, the sample holds about 1.7 million distinct CDR3 sequences, and 28% of those were seen once. Together, the top ten hold roughly 8% of the sample.

Specimen: blood. The rearranged chain carries TRBV12-3 or TRBV12-4 and TRBJ2-2, with the D gene too uncertain to name. This clonotype originated in a woman aged 25-40 years in good health. The sequenced DNA: TGTGCCAGCAGTTTCAGGACCTCGAACACCGGGGAGCTGTTTTTT. It specifies CASSFRTSNTGELFF.